This TCR beta chain was sequenced for a study of PD-1 blockade in classical Hodgkin lymphoma. Whole-study results and caveats: Relapsed/refractory patients reportedly had the lowest baseline TCR diversity, below newly diagnosed patients, who were below healthy donors.

Documented time point: newly diagnosed, previously untreated cHL patient sample. PBMCs representing newly diagnosed, untreated classical Hodgkin lymphoma functioned as the comparison. About this clone itself: Antigen specificity is unknown.

Measured with immunoSEQ multiplex PCR; TCRdb has only the in-frame clones, and not every one. Among roughly 70,000 clones, nearly 95% were seen once, and the ten largest hold 2.6%. Germline V gene sequence: CDR1 MDHEN, CDR2 SYDVKM. The CDR3 has 15 amino acids. V was clipped by 6 bases and J by 7 bases; unmatched bases: 9. Sequencing was performed on peripheral blood mononuclear cells (PBMCs). The chain combines TRBV28 with TRBJ1-4, with TRBD1 matching 9 bases. The TCR originated in a human donor with classical Hodgkin lymphoma. CDR3 protein: CASSQTGTGTEKLFF. CDR3 in DNA: TGTGCCAGCAGCCAAACCGGGACAGGGACTGAAAAACTGTTTTTT.